This passage covers 7 T cell receptor beta chains from one sample sequenced in a study of T cell repertoires in cytomegalovirus infection. One entry per CDR3 protein, called by TCRdb with MiXCR from the reads. The data hold about 400,000 distinct CDR3 sequences, with around 18% observed a single time. The sequencing sample was made of PBMCs. The receptors derive from a human donor in good health (CMV status not recorded). Some clones in this sample may be carry-over from other donors' samples.

This clonotype appeared many times. The chain carries TRBV7-9 and TRBJ1-1; D gene unclear. V lost 3 bases to trimming and J lost 4 bases, with 12 bases between them. Germline V CDR1 and CDR2: SEHNR, FQNEAQ (reference sequence). CDR3 length: 14 residues. The CDR3 spells CASSFTQQSTEAFF. The CDR3 nucleotides read TGTGCCAGCAGCTTTACCCAACAGAGCACTGAAGCTTTCTTT.

This clonotype was seen a few times. The genes are TRBV5-1 and TRBJ1-1; TRBD1 matches 7 bases. V shed 4 bases, J shed 0 bases, and the junction held 6 bases outside the gene matches. Per germline, CDR1 SGHRS and CDR2 YFSETQ. The length of the CDR3 is 15 residues. CDR3 protein: CASSRMTGLNTEAFF. DNA for the CDR3: TGCGCCAGCAGCCGAATGACAGGGCTGAACACTGAAGCTTTCTTT.

This chain uses TRBV6-5 with TRBJ1-2; 12 positions agree with TRBD1. Germline CDR1 MNHEY, CDR2 SVGAGI. V shed 6 bases and J 8 bases; nucleotides not matched to a gene: 7. The CDR3 extends over 14 amino acids. The CDR3 region is CASSPGTGGWGYTF. The CDR3 DNA reads TGTGCCAGCAGCCCAGGGACAGGGGGCTGGGGCTACACCTTC.

The J gene is TRBJ1-2, the V gene TRBV20-1; D is perhaps TRBD1 (6 bases). The V gene lost 2 bases and the J gene lost 7 bases, with 17 bases spanning the gap. Per the germline V gene, CDR1 is DFQATT and CDR2 is SNEGSKA (reference sequence). This CDR3 comprises 14 residues. CDR3 sequence: CSARSGRGRIGYTF. CDR3 bases: TGCAGTGCTAGATCCGGCAGGGGAAGGATTGGCTACACCTTC.

This clonotype was recorded at least ten times. The CDR3: CASAQDRTNYGYTF. The CDR3 DNA sequence: TGTGCCAGCGCGCAGGACAGGACTAACTATGGCTACACCTTC. The chain has TRBV6-1 and TRBJ1-2; 7 bases align to TRBD1. The V gene's germline CDR1 is MNHNS and CDR2 SASEGT. This CDR3 comprises 14 residues. V shed 8 bases and J 0 bases; nucleotides not matched to a gene: 6.

The DNA of the CDR3 is TGTGCCAGCAGCCAGACTAGCGGGAGGGAACAGTTCTTC. It translates to CASSQTSGREQFF. This chain uses TRBV7-3 with TRBJ2-1; 14 nucleotides match TRBD2. Trimming at V came to 5 bases and at J to 13 bases, leaving 4 bases not matched to a gene. CDR1 and CDR2 from the germline V gene are SGHTA and FQGTGA. The CDR3 covers 13 residues.

This clonotype was seen repeatedly, ten times or more. The V and J genes are TRBV7-2 and TRBJ2-1; 7 bases align to TRBD2. Germline lookup yields CDR1 SGHTA and CDR2 FQGNSA. The CDR3 is 13 residues long. V lost 8 bases to trimming and J lost 8 bases; unmatched junction nucleotides: 9. This CDR3 is CASARLAFYEQFF. CDR3 bases: TGTGCCAGCGCCCGACTAGCATTCTATGAGCAGTTCTTC.